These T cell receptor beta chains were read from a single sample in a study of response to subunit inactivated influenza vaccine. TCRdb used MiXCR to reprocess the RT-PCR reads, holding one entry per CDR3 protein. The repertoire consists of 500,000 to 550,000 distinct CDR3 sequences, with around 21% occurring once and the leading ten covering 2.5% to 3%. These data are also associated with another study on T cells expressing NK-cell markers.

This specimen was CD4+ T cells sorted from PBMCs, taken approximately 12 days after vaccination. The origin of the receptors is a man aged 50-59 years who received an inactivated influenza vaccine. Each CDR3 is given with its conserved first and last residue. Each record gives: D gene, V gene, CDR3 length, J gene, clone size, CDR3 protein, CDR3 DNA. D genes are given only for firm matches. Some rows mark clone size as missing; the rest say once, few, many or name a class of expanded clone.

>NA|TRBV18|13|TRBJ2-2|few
CASSNTNTGELFF
TGTGCCAGCTCAAACACGAACACCGGGGAGCTGTTTTTT
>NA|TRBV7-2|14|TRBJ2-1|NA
CASSFSNSYNEQFF
TGTGCCAGCAGCTTTTCCAACTCCTACAATGAGCAGTTCTTC
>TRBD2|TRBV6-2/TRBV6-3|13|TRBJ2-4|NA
CASSTGGANIQYF
TGTGCCAGCAGTACCGGGGGGGCAAACATTCAGTACTTC
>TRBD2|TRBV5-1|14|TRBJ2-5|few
CASTPSGGWETQYF
TGCGCCAGCACCCCTAGCGGGGGGTGGGAGACCCAGTACTTC
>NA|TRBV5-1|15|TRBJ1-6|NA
CASSLAGGNRSPLHF
TGCGCCAGCAGCTTGGCCGGGGGGAACAGGTCACCCCTCCACTTT
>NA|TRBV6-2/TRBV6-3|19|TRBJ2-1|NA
CASSYPGHFTGDNYNEQFF
TGTGCCAGCAGTTACCCGGGTCATTTTACGGGAGATAACTACAATGAGCAGTTCTTC
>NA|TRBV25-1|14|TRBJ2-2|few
CASSGTENTGELFF
TGTGCCAGCAGTGGAACTGAAAACACCGGGGAGCTGTTTTTT
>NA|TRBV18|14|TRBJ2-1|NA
CASSPPTSRGEQFF
TGTGCCAGCTCACCACCGACTAGTAGGGGTGAGCAGTTCTTC
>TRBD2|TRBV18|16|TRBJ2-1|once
CASSPGGRALYNEQFF
TGTGCCAGCTCACCGGGAGGGAGGGCCCTCTACAATGAGCAGTTCTTC
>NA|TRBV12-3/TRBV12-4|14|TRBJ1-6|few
CASSFLLWDSPLHF
TGTGCCAGCAGTTTCCTACTCTGGGATTCACCCCTCCACTTT
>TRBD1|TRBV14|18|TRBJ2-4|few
CASSQEPGQGRAKNIQYF
TGTGCCAGCAGCCAAGAACCCGGACAGGGGAGGGCCAAAAACATTCAGTACTTC
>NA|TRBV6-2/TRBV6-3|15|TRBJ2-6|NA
CASLARRDGANVLTF
TGTGCCAGCCTTGCGAGGCGTGATGGGGCCAACGTCCTGACTTTC
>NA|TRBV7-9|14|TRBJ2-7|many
CASSRDRGSYEQYF
TGTGCCAGCAGCCGGGACCGAGGCTCCTACGAGCAGTACTTC
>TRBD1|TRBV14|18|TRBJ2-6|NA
CASSPHPQGLPGANVLTF
TGTGCCAGCAGCCCCCATCCACAGGGGCTACCTGGGGCCAACGTCCTGACTTTC
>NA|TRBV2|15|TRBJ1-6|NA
CASSWDTGGNSPLHF
TGTGCCAGCAGTTGGGACACTGGGGGTAATTCACCCCTCCACTTT
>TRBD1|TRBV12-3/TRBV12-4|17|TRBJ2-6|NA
CASSRDRGVSGANVLTF
TGTGCCAGCAGTCGGGACAGGGGCGTCTCTGGGGCCAACGTCCTGACTTTC
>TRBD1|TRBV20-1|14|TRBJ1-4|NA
CSARPGQTNEKLFF
TGCAGTGCTAGGCCGGGACAGACTAATGAAAAACTGTTTTTT
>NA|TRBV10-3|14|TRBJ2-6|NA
CAIQVSSGANVLTF
TGTGCCATCCAGGTTAGCTCTGGGGCCAACGTCCTGACTTTC
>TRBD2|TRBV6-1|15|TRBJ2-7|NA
CASSGGSSGSYEQYF
TGTGCCAGCAGTGGGGGGTCTAGCGGATCCTACGAGCAGTACTTC
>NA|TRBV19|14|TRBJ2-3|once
CASNPGIPTDTQYF
TGTGCCAGTAACCCCGGAATCCCCACAGATACGCAGTATTTT
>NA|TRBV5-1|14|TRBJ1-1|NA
CASSLALEGPEAFF
TGCGCCAGCAGCTTGGCCCTGGAAGGGCCCGAAGCTTTCTTT
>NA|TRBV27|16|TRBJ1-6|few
CASRTNRVAYNSPLHF
TGTGCCAGCAGGACGAACAGGGTGGCCTATAATTCACCCCTCCACTTT
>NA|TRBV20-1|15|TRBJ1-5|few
CSARDDRRVNQPQHF
TGCAGTGCTAGAGATGACAGACGGGTCAATCAGCCCCAGCATTTT
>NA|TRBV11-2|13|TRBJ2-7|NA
CASSLDLSREQYF
TGTGCCAGCAGCTTAGATCTAAGTCGGGAGCAGTACTTC
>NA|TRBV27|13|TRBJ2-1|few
CASTLRRGHEQFF
TGTGCCAGCACCCTGCGAAGGGGCCATGAGCAGTTCTTC
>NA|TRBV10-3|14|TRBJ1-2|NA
CAISGPNSSDGYTF
TGTGCCATCAGTGGACCGAACAGCTCTGATGGCTACACCTTC
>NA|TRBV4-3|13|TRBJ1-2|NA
CASSQSKGLGYTF
TGCGCCAGCAGCCAGTCAAAAGGGCTCGGCTACACCTTC
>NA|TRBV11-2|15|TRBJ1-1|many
CASSLNQGSRTEAFF
TGTGCCAGCAGCTTAAATCAGGGGTCGAGAACTGAAGCTTTCTTT
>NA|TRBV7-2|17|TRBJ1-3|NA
CASSLLLGGAYGNTIYF
TGTGCCAGCAGCTTACTTTTGGGGGGGGCTTATGGAAACACCATATATTTT
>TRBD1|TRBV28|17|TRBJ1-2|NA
CASSQQKSGTGGYGYTF
TGTGCCAGCAGTCAACAGAAATCAGGGACAGGCGGATATGGCTACACCTTC
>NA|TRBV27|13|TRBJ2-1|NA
CASRRTGDGKQFF
TGTGCCAGCAGAAGAACTGGCGACGGGAAGCAGTTCTTC
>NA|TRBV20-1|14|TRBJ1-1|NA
CSAQRGGRGTEAFF
TGCAGTGCTCAACGGGGGGGAAGGGGCACTGAAGCTTTCTTT
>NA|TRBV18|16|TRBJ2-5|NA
CASSPNGAGSQETQYF
TGTGCCAGCTCACCAAACGGGGCAGGTTCTCAAGAGACCCAGTACTTC
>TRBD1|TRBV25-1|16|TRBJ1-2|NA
CASSPKTGQGADGYTF
TGTGCCAGCAGCCCAAAAACGGGACAGGGGGCGGACGGCTACACCTTC
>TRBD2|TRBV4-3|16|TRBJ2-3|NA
CASSQRGGSGTDTQYF
TGCGCCAGCAGCCAAAGGGGCGGGAGTGGTACAGATACGCAGTATTTT
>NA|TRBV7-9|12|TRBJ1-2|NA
CASFLGSGGYTF
TGTGCCAGCTTCTTAGGCAGTGGTGGCTACACCTTC